This TCR beta chain was found in a study of ipilimumab plus nivolumab after autologous stem cell transplantation (dated by TCRdb to the early 2020s). Study-wide context: The median number of doses that trial patients received was a few for ipilimumab and under 10 for nivolumab. The DLBCL cohort included primary refractory and relapsed disease, with 18-month progression-free survival of around 88% and 27% respectively. Patients in the trial were undergoing autologous transplant and had high-risk diffuse large B cell lymphoma, mature T cell lymphoma, or multiple myeloma. Some 34 patients made up the trial's intent-to-treat population.

The library was produced with the immunoSEQ multiplex PCR assay. TCRdb retrieved this table from immuneACCESS and kept in-frame rearrangements only. Not all clones are present; in checked studies, unresolved V genes account for under half, and no reason is known for the remainder. The sample table records about 13,000 clones; about 80% of these occur just once. The ten biggest clones cover 17% of the sample. With respect to this clone: Its target antigen remains unknown. Base qualities are missing; no much larger clone stands one base away.

The germline V end is reduced by 4 bases and the J end by 10 bases; junction bases left unmatched: 2. CDR1 and CDR2 are read off the germline V gene as SGHDT and YYEEEE. The CDR3 spans 11 residues, from the cysteine through the phenylalanine. Just the 33-base CDR3 DNA is kept, in frame starting at base 1. Ipilimumab was given at 1 mg/kg intravenously on day 1 of selected weeks, and checkpoint therapy started 14 to 28 days after autologous transplant. The nivolumab dose was 3 mg/kg intravenously, delivered on day 1 of weeks 1, 4, 7, 10, and every two weeks through week 26. This Phase Ib clinical trial tested ipilimumab plus nivolumab, a combined checkpoint inhibition, as consolidation after autologous stem cell transplantation. On the study overall, not on this receptor specifically: The authors stated that profiles of the T cell receptor repertoire, regulatory T cell phenotype and gut microbiota provided a biologic rationale for studying this approach further. Combined checkpoint inhibition appeared tolerable as post-transplant consolidation, according to the authors' conclusion.

The rearranged chain carries TRBV5-6 and TRBJ2-1; the junction holds 7 bases that match TRBD2. This clonotype was obtained from a male donor with diffuse large B-cell lymphoma. Sequencing was performed on PBMCs, taken in a trial of ipilimumab plus nivolumab as post-transplant consolidation. The nucleotide sequence is TGTGCCAGCAGCCGGACTAGAGAGCAGTTCTTC. Translation gives CASSRTREQFF.